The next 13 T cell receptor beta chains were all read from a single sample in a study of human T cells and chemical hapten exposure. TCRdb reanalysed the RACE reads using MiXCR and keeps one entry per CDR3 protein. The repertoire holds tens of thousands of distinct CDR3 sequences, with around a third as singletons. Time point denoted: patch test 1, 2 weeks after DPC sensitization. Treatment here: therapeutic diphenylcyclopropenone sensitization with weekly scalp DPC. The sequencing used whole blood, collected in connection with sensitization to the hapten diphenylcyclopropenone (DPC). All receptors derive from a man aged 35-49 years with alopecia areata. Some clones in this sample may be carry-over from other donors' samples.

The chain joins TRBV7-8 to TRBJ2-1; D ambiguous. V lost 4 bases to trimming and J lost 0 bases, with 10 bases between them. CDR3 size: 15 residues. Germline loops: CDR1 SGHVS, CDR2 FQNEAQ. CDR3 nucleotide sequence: TGTGCCAGCAGCTCCGACCCGAGCTCCTACAATGAGCAGTTCTTC. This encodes CASSSDPSSYNEQFF.

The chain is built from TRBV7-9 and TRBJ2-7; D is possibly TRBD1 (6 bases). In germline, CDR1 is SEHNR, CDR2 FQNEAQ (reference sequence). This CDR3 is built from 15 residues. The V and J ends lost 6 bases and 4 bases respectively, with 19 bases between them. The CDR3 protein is CASRPDPGQPYEQYF. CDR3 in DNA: TGTGCCAGCAGACCAGATCCGGGACAACCTTACGAGCAGTACTTC.

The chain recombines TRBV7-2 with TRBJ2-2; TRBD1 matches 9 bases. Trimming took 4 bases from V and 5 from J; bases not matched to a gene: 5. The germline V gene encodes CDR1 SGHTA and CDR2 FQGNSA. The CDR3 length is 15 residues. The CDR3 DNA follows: TGTGCCAGCAGCTCCGGACAGGGGAGGACCGGGGAGCTGTTTTTT. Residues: CASSSGQGRTGELFF.

The CDR3 DNA is TGCGCCAGCAGCAAGGACATCGAGACCCAGTACTTC. Protein product: CASSKDIETQYF. The rearrangement joins TRBV5-1 to TRBJ2-5, with D tentatively TRBD1 (5 bases). V lost 4 bases, J lost 5 bases, and 9 bases lay in between. Germline assignment: CDR1 SGHRS and CDR2 YFSETQ. The length of the CDR3 is 12 residues.

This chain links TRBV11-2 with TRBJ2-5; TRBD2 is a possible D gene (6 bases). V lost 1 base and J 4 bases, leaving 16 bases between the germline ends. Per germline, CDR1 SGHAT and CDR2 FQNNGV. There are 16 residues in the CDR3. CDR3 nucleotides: TGTGCCAGCAGCTTAGTGGACGGGAGCCGTGGAGAGACCCAGTACTTC. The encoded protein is CASSLVDGSRGETQYF.

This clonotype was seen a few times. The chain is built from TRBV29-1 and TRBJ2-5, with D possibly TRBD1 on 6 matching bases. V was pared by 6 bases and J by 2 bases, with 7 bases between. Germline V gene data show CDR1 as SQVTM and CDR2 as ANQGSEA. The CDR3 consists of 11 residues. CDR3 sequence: CSVGQQETQYF. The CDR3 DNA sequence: TGCAGCGTCGGACAGCAAGAGACCCAGTACTTC.

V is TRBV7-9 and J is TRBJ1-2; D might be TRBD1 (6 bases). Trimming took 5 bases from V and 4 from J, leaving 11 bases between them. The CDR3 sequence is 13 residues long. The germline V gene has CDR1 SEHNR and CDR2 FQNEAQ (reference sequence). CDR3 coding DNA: TGTGCCAGCAGCCCACACAGGGTCTATGGCTACACCTTC. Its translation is CASSPHRVYGYTF.

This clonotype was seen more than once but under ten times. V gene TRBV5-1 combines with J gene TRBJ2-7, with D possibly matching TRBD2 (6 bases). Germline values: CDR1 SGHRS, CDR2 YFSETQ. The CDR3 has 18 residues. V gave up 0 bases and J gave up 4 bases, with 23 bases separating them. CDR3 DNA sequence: TGCGCCAGCAGCTTGGCCCCCGGAACCCTCCTAGCGCGATACGAGCAGTACTTC. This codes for CASSLAPGTLLARYEQYF.

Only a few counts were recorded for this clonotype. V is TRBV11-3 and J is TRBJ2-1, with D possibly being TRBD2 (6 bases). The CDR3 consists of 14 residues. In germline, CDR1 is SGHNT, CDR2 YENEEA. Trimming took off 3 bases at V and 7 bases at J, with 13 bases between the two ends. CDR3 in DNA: TGTGCCAGCAGCTTGAGTAGCGGTACGAATGAGCAGTTCTTC. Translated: CASSLSSGTNEQFF.

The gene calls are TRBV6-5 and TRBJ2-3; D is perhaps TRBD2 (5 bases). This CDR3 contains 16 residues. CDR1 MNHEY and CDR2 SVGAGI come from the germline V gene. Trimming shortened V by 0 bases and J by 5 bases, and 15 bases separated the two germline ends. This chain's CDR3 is CASSYSNSGWEDTQYF. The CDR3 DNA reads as TGTGCCAGCAGTTACTCGAATTCGGGATGGGAAGATACGCAGTATTTT.

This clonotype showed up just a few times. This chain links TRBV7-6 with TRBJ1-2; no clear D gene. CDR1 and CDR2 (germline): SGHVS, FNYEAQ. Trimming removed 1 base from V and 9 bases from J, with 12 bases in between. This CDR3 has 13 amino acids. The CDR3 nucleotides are TGTGCCAGCAGCTTAGAGGGCGGAGTAAGCTACACCTTC. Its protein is CASSLEGGVSYTF.

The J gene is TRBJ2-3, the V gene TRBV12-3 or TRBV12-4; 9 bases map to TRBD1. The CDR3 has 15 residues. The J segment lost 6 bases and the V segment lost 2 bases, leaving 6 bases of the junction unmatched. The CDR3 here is CASSLLGTGLDTQYF. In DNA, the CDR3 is TGTGCCAGCAGTTTATTGGGGACAGGGCTGGATACGCAGTATTTT.

CDR3 DNA: TGTGCCAGCTCACCTACTAGCGGGAGGAACAATGAGCAGTTCTTC. Amino acid sequence: CASSPTSGRNNEQFF. The rearrangement joins TRBV18 to TRBJ2-1; the match to TRBD2 covers 12 bases. CDR1 KGHSH and CDR2 LQKENI come from the germline V gene. J gave up 5 bases and V 3 bases, and 2 bases lay outside the gene matches. This CDR3 is built from 15 residues. The full variable domain, its missing parts supplied by reference TRBV18 and TRBJ2-1, is NAGVMQNPRHLVRRRGQEARLRCSPMKGHSHVYWYRQLPEEGLKFMVYLQKENIIDESGMPKERFSAEFPKEGPSILRIQQVVRGDSAAYFCASSPTSGRNNEQFFGPGTRLTVL.